The clone carrying this TCR beta chain was seen repeatedly, ten times or more. Its matching antigen is unknown. Germline V gene data show CDR1 as KGHSH and CDR2 as LQKENI. The junction had 3 bases not matched to a gene; V was cut back by 0 bases and J by 7 bases. This CDR3 comprises 14 residues. Patients aged 18 to 65 had newly diagnosed hyperthyroidism of under 2 months' duration. The diagnostic basis comprised clinical symptoms, serum thyroxine and TRAb, thyroid ultrasound and orbital computed tomography. The data were obtained in a study of T cells in Graves' hyperthyroidism and ophthalmopathy. Study results and limitations: Model predictions of ophthalmopathy came a median roughly 6.7 months before onset. Within blood appeared most thyroid clonotypes that had expanded above 0.001.

Amplification of TCR beta CDR3 regions used RNA as the template. The HTBI set primed first-round TCR CDR3 RT-PCR. TCRdb recomputed calls from the multiplex PCR reads with MiXCR, one row per CDR3 protein. Found here are about 360,000 distinct CDR3 sequences, about 14% of them singletons; the top ten hold less than 25%. The chain employs TRBV18 and TRBJ1-1; 9 nucleotides agree with TRBD1. Source material: blood. The source of this sequence is a man aged 30 to 45 with Graves' hyperthyroidism that later progressed to Graves' ophthalmopathy. Written as DNA, the CDR3 is TGTGCCAGCTCACCACCGGGACAGGGAAATGAAGCTTTCTTT. It encodes CASSPPGQGNEAFF.